The 21 T cell receptor beta chains below all came from one sample that was sequenced in a study of T cells after yellow fever vaccination. In TCRdb, the 5' RACE reads were re-called with MiXCR into one record per CDR3 protein. The table lists about 330,000 distinct CDR3 sequences, about 8.3% of them singletons. The sample consisted of PBMCs, taken around 45 days after the first yellow fever vaccination. Source of these receptors: a man younger than 35 who received the YFV17D yellow fever vaccine.

V and J are TRBV20-1 and TRBJ2-7, with D unresolved. This CDR3 contains 14 residues. The V gene lost 0 bases and the J gene lost 3 bases, with 12 bases spanning the gap. The V gene's germline CDR1 is DFQATT and CDR2 SNEGSKA (reference sequence). The DNA for the CDR3 is TGCAGTGCTAGAGACCCCGATCTGGGCTACGAGCAGTACTTC. This encodes CSARDPDLGYEQYF.

A few counts support this clonotype. The V call is TRBV7-2, the J call TRBJ2-5; 7 bases map to TRBD2. V lost 7 bases and J lost 4; bases outside the gene matches: 6. Germline CDR1 and CDR2: SGHTA and FQGNSA. This CDR3 region has 13 residues. The CDR3 protein is CASTLGGGETQYF. In nucleotides, the CDR3 is TGTGCCAGCACCTTGGGGGGGGGAGAGACCCAGTACTTC.

The CDR3 nucleotides read TGTGCCAGCAGGAAATCGGACAGGACAACCTACGAGCAGTACTTC. Amino acid sequence: CASRKSDRTTYEQYF. This chain uses TRBV6-2 or TRBV6-3 with TRBJ2-7; TRBD1 aligns across 7 bases. The CDR3 runs 15 residues. Germline-derived CDR1 and CDR2 are MNHEY and SVGEGT. V shed 6 bases and J 2 bases; nucleotides not matched to a gene: 10.

There are a few counts of this clonotype. The CDR3 region is CASSLDLGPITDTQYF. In DNA, the CDR3 is TGTGCCAGCAGCTTGGATCTAGGGCCTATTACAGATACGCAGTATTTT. The rearrangement uses TRBV5-6 and TRBJ2-3; unclear D gene. This CDR3 spans 16 amino acids. Germline V gene lookup returns CDR1 SGHDT and CDR2 YYEEEE. V dropped 0 bases and J dropped 3 bases, with 14 bases sitting between them.

V gene TRBV19 combines with J gene TRBJ2-7; TRBD1 matches 7 bases. The CDR3 runs 15 residues. The germline V gene encodes CDR1 LNHDA and CDR2 SQIVND (reference sequence). J lost 1 base, V lost 10 bases, and 13 bases had no gene match. CDR3 region: CATQPRGIGSYEQYF. DNA of the CDR3: TGTGCCACCCAACCCAGGGGGATCGGTTCCTACGAGCAGTACTTC.

Comments on this clonotype: The germline gene is not matched at one end of the junction; a read error may be the cause. The CDR3 loop is CSAITSGSTVTQYF. Written as DNA, the CDR3 is TGCAGTGCTATAACCAGCGGTTCCACAGTTACGCAGTATTTT. The chain couples TRBV20-1 to TRBJ2-3; perhaps TRBD2 as D (5 bases). The CDR3 is 14 residues long. Germline V gene lookup returns CDR1 DFQATT and CDR2 SNEGSKA (reference sequence).

This clonotype has a count of ten or more. The chain couples TRBV20-1 to TRBJ2-6, with D perhaps matching TRBD1 (6 bases). CDR1 DFQATT and CDR2 SNEGSKA come from the germline V gene (reference sequence). The CDR3 has 14 residues. Between the trimmed V and J ends, which lost 6 bases and 4 bases, there was a span of 13 bases. CDR3 sequence (DNA): TGCAGTGCCATCCGGACAGAGGGGGCCAACGTCCTGACTTTC. It translates to CSAIRTEGANVLTF.

This clonotype was seen at least ten times. V usage is TRBV6-4 and J usage is TRBJ2-1, with D possibly matching TRBD2 (7 bases). V was clipped by 4 bases and J by 9 bases, with 16 bases between them. The V gene's germline CDR1 is MRHNA and CDR2 SNTAGT. CDR3 length: 14 residues. CDR3 loop: CASSGGGAPSEQFF. CDR3 bases: TGTGCCAGCAGTGGAGGGGGGGCGCCGAGTGAGCAGTTCTTC.

This clonotype has just a few counts. V and J are TRBV30 and TRBJ1-2; the match to TRBD1 covers 9 bases. CDR3 length: 15 amino acids. Germline assignment: CDR1 GTSNPN and CDR2 SVGIG (reference sequence). V lost 4 bases, J lost 2 bases, and 8 bases stayed unmatched. The CDR3 nucleotides are TGTGCCTGGACTCGTCCCGGGACAGGGAACTATGGCTACACCTTC. Translation gives CAWTRPGTGNYGYTF.

This clonotype occurred a few times. This sequence joins TRBV6-5 and TRBJ1-4, with D hard to call. The CDR3 has 11 amino acids. The V gene's germline CDR1 is MNHEY and CDR2 SVGAGI. V dropped 8 bases and J dropped 8 bases, with 9 bases sitting between them. The CDR3 bases are TGTGCCAGCGGCAATGGAGAAAAACTGTTTTTT. Encoded protein: CASGNGEKLFF.

This chain connects TRBV3-1 to TRBJ1-5; 10 bases are shared with TRBD1. In germline, CDR1 is LGHDT, CDR2 YNNKEL (reference sequence). The CDR3 runs 17 residues. V shed 2 bases and J 3 bases; nucleotides not matched to a gene: 7. CDR3 DNA: TGTGCCAGCAGCCAAACCACGACAGGGGGCCTCAATCAGCCCCAGCATTTT. Translating it yields CASSQTTTGGLNQPQHF. Full variable domain (remainder filled in from reference TRBV3-1 and TRBJ1-5): DTAVSQTPKYLVTQMGNDKSIKCEQNLGHDTMYWYKQDSKKFLKIMFSYNNKELIINETVPNRFSPKSPDKAHLNLHINSLELGDSAVYFCASSQTTTGGLNQPQHFGDGTRLSIL.

The table lists this clonotype with a few counts. The chain recombines TRBV20-1 with TRBJ2-7; D could derive from TRBD1 or TRBD2 (6 bases each). There are 13 residues in the CDR3. CDR1 is DFQATT and CDR2 is SNEGSKA in the germline V gene (reference sequence). Trimming pared 3 bases from V and 3 bases from J, leaving 12 bases between. CDR3: CSARHGGGYEQYF. The CDR3 DNA is TGCAGTGCTAGGCATGGAGGGGGCTACGAGCAGTACTTC.

This clonotype appeared a few times. This chain links TRBV12-3 or TRBV12-4 with TRBJ1-2, with D hard to call. The CDR3 covers 13 residues. Between the trimmed V and J ends, which lost 3 bases and 3 bases, there was a span of 8 bases. The CDR3 bases are TGTGCCAGCAGTTTGAACGGATACTATGGCTACACCTTC. Encoded protein: CASSLNGYYGYTF.

J is TRBJ2-5 and V is TRBV7-3, with TRBD2 as a possible D gene (6 bases). The V and J ends lost 5 bases and 5 bases respectively, with 18 bases between them. The germline V gene has CDR1 SGHTA and CDR2 FQGTGA. The CDR3 loop spans 15 amino acids. The CDR3 bases are TGTGCCAGCAGCCTCGGGACTTCCTCTACGGAGACCCAGTACTTC. Translation: CASSLGTSSTETQYF.

The rearrangement uses TRBV11-3 and TRBJ2-7; 7 bases are a match to TRBD1. The junction had 9 bases not matched to a gene; V was cut back by 0 bases and J by 4 bases. From germline, CDR1 is SGHNT and CDR2 YENEEA. The CDR3 is 16 amino acids. The CDR3: CASSLDGQDTLYEQYF. The CDR3 DNA is TGTGCCAGCAGCTTAGATGGACAGGACACATTATACGAGCAGTACTTC.

This clonotype has more than one count but fewer than ten. This CDR3 is CAISEGDKGPTEAFF. DNA for the CDR3: TGTGCCATCAGTGAGGGGGACAAGGGGCCAACTGAAGCTTTCTTT. V usage is TRBV10-3 and J usage is TRBJ1-1, with D possibly matching TRBD1 (6 bases). CDR3 length: 15 residues. Trimming shortened V by 2 bases and J by 5 bases, and 15 bases separated the two germline ends. The germline V gene has CDR1 ENHRY and CDR2 SYGVKD.

This clonotype has just a few counts. The chain links TRBV11-2 to TRBJ2-2; D possibly corresponds to TRBD1 (7 bases). CDR3 length: 18 amino acids. The V end was cut by 0 bases, the J end by 0 bases, with 14 bases between. Germline V gives CDR1 SGHAT, CDR2 FQNNGV. As DNA, the CDR3 is TGTGCCAGCAGCTTAGATCAGGGGGGATCGGCGAACACCGGGGAGCTGTTTTTT. It specifies CASSLDQGGSANTGELFF.

The chain is built from TRBV7-2 and TRBJ2-1; TRBD1 agrees at 9 bases. The CDR3 sequence is 15 residues long. Germline trimming cut 2 bases from V and 8 bases from J; bases unmatched to any gene: 7. Germline values: CDR1 SGHTA, CDR2 FQGNSA. CDR3 DNA sequence: TGTGCCAGCAGCTTATTGCCCGGACAGGGGCATGAGCAGTTCTTC. Its translation is CASSLLPGQGHEQFF. Full variable domain (rest looked up from reference TRBV7-2 and TRBJ2-1): GAGVSQSPSNKVTEKGKDVELRCDPISGHTALYWYRQSLGQGLEFLIYFQGNSAPDKSGLPSDRFSAERTGGSVSTLTIQRTQQEDSAVYLCASSLLPGQGHEQFFGPGTRLTVL.

There are many counts of this clonotype. This rearrangement joins TRBV4-2 to TRBJ2-1; possibly TRBD2 for D (5 bases). Germline V gives CDR1 LGHNA, CDR2 YNFKEQ. This CDR3 is 15 amino acids long. V dropped 1 base and J dropped 6 bases, with 13 bases sitting between them. CDR3 coding DNA: TGTGCCAGCAGCCAAGGAGGGCAGATAGGCAATGAGCAGTTCTTC. This translates into CASSQGGQIGNEQFF.

This chain uses TRBV5-1 with TRBJ1-1, with 7 bases that match TRBD1. Germline V gene lookup returns CDR1 SGHRS and CDR2 YFSETQ. The CDR3 runs to 14 residues. Unmatched junction bases numbered 8, after V lost 3 bases and J lost 6 bases. The CDR3 nucleotides are TGCGCCAGCAGCTCGGCGGACAGGCAGCCTGAAGCTTTCTTT. Its translation is CASSSADRQPEAFF.

The chain is built from TRBV9 and TRBJ2-3, with 8 bases fitting TRBD1. The CDR3 totals 15 residues. The J segment lost 2 bases and the V segment lost 4 bases, leaving 6 bases of the junction unmatched. The germline V gene has CDR1 SGDLS and CDR2 YYNGEE. The CDR3 here is CASSLTGAFTDTQYF. Written as DNA, the CDR3 is TGTGCCAGCAGCTTGACAGGGGCGTTCACAGATACGCAGTATTTT.